Described below is a single TCR beta chain sequence and its context. The data are from a study of patients and donors after allogeneic stem cell transplantation. TCRdb re-derived calls from the RT-PCR reads in MiXCR, one entry per CDR3 protein. The data show about 960,000 distinct CDR3 sequences, more than 15% seen once. Per the germline V gene, CDR1 is SGHAT and CDR2 is FQDESV (reference sequence). Trimming cost V 4 bases and J 9 bases, with 10 bases left between them. The CDR3 sequence is 11 residues long. The V gene is TRBV11-1, the J gene TRBJ2-7, with D maybe TRBD2 (5 bases). The receptor comes from a human donor who was either an allogeneic HSCT recipient or a stem cell or donor lymphocyte infusion donor (not recorded which). It is not recorded whose cells these are; they may come from a transplant donor. Sequencing was done on a sample of blood, either unsorted or a sorted T cell fraction (not recorded which). DNA for the CDR3: TGTGCCAGCAGCTCCGGGATAGGGCAGTACTTC. The encoded protein is CASSSGIGQYF.